These 3 T cell receptor beta chains were all obtained from the same sample, sequenced in a study of T-cell reconstitution after alpha-beta-depleted transplantation in children (dated by TCRdb to between 2015 and 2016). The meaning of the sample's treatment or condition label: allogeneic hematopoietic cell transplantation with graft depleted of TCRalphabeta T cells and CD19 B cells. Library creation used PCR. The sequencing machine was an Illumina HiSeq 2500. To normalize quantification of the TCRbeta repertoire, the TCR libraries were built with molecular barcoding that relied on unique molecular identifiers. TCRdb trimmed the raw reads at Q25, called clones with MiXCR and kept productive beta chains. Every entry covers one CDR3 protein and lists the most common genes and DNA from its rows. For this sample there are 60,000 or so distinct CDR3 sequences; roughly 46% appear just once. About 98% of the sample goes to the ten largest clones.

The sequenced sample was PBMCs, mostly from graft donor cells, obtained 360 days after TCRalphabeta/CD19-depleted stem cell transplant. The receptors were sampled from a male patient younger than 18 who had a stem cell transplant for acute lymphoblastic leukemia, so the T cells may come from the graft donor.

This clonotype was counted only a few times. The chain is built from TRBV20-1 and TRBJ1-3, with 8 bases identical to TRBD1. Per the germline V gene, CDR1 is DFQATT and CDR2 is SNEGSKA (reference sequence). Unmatched junction bases numbered 5, after V lost 6 bases and J lost 4 bases. This CDR3 contains 13 residues. The CDR3 region is CSADRGVGNTIYF. The CDR3 region has the DNA TGCAGTGCCGACAGGGGAGTGGGAAACACCATATATTTT.

This clonotype was observed a handful of times. The gene calls are TRBV6-5 and TRBJ1-1; D is unclear. Germline CDR1 MNHEY, CDR2 SVGAGI. The CDR3 extends over 13 amino acids. The V and J ends lost 2 bases and 1 base respectively, with 5 bases between them. As DNA, the CDR3 is TGTGCCAGCAGTTACGCGTGGAACACTGAAGCTTTCTTT. It specifies CASSYAWNTEAFF.

This clonotype was detected a few times. The chain uses TRBV14 and TRBJ2-5, with a possible D match to TRBD2 (6 bases). The CDR3 covers 15 residues. Between the trimmed V and J ends, which lost 1 base and 5 bases, there was a span of 14 bases. The germline V gene has CDR1 SGHDN and CDR2 FVKESK. The CDR3 DNA follows: TGTGCCAGCAGCCAAGCCCGGGACTCCAAGGAGACCCAGTACTTC. Protein: CASSQARDSKETQYF.